These 22 T cell receptor beta chains were all obtained from the same sample, sequenced in a study of T cells in Graves' hyperthyroidism and ophthalmopathy. TCR beta CDR3 regions were amplified from RNA transcripts. An initial round of RT-PCR targeting the TCR CDR3 relied on the HTBI primer set. TCRdb re-analysed the multiplex PCR reads in MiXCR, keeping a single row per CDR3 protein. The repertoire includes 350,000 or so distinct CDR3 sequences, 21% of them detected once, and 50% sits in the top ten. The sample consisted of blood. Receptor source: a woman aged 45 to 65 with Graves' hyperthyroidism.

This clonotype has only a few counts. At one end, the junction sequence differs from germline, possibly due to a read error. This CDR3 reads CASSQGESTDTQYF. As DNA, the CDR3 is TGCGCCAGCAGCCAAGGGGAAAGCACAGATACGCAGTATTTT. The chain links TRBV11-3 to TRBJ2-3; TRBD1 is a possible D gene (5 bases). The CDR3 loop spans 14 amino acids. Per germline, CDR1 SGHNT and CDR2 YENEEA.

The chain links TRBV29-1 to TRBJ1-1; no clear D. The CDR3 is 12 amino acids. With 5 bases removed from V and 5 bases from J, the gap between germline ends came to 12 bases. The V gene's germline CDR1 is SQVTM and CDR2 ANQGSEA. CDR3 in DNA: TGCAGCGTTTCGGACGAAGGGACTGAAGCTTTCTTT. Its translation: CSVSDEGTEAFF. The full variable domain, rest sourced from reference TRBV29-1 and TRBJ1-1, is SAVISQKPSRDICQRGTSLTIQCQVDSQVTMMFWYRQQPGQSLTLIATANQGSEATYESGFVIDKFPISRPNLTFSTLTVSNMSPEDSSIYLCSVSDEGTEAFFGQGTRLTVV.

This clonotype has ten or more counts. The CDR3 nucleotides read TGTGCCAGCAGTTACTCGAGGGTCGGGTACGAGCAGTACTTC. Translated: CASSYSRVGYEQYF. J is TRBJ2-7 and V is TRBV6-5, with D perhaps TRBD2 (5 bases). V was trimmed by 0 bases and J by 4 bases, leaving 10 bases between them. The CDR3 sequence is 14 residues long. CDR1 is MNHEY, CDR2 SVGAGI, per germline.

In this sample, this clonotype turned up many times. V and J are TRBV12-3 or TRBV12-4 and TRBJ1-2; D remains ambiguous. The V gene lost 5 bases and the J gene lost 1 base, with 8 bases spanning the gap. The CDR3 is 13 amino acids. The CDR3 reads CASSNYSNYGYTF. The CDR3 nucleotides read TGTGCCAGCAGTAACTACAGTAACTATGGCTACACCTTC.

This clonotype appeared many times. The V and J genes are TRBV5-8 and TRBJ2-5, with D possibly TRBD2 on 6 matching bases. The CDR3 has 15 amino acids. V lost 0 bases to trimming and J lost 4 bases, with 13 bases between them. In germline, CDR1 is SGHTS, CDR2 YDEGEE. The CDR3 sequence is CASSLGSGLGETQYF. In DNA form, the CDR3 reads TGTGCCAGCAGCTTGGGTAGCGGCTTAGGAGAGACCCAGTACTTC.

The chain uses TRBV6-2 or TRBV6-3 and TRBJ2-3; 10 bases map to TRBD2. The germline gives CDR1 MNHEY, CDR2 SVGEGT. The CDR3 extends over 14 amino acids. Trimming cost V 6 bases and J 4 bases; bases outside gene matches: 4. DNA for the CDR3: TGTGCCAGCAGGCCTAGCGGGGGACCAGATACGCAGTATTTT. Encoded protein: CASRPSGGPDTQYF.

This clonotype has a count of ten or more. The genes are TRBV2 and TRBJ2-7; either TRBD1 or TRBD2 may fit D (6 bases each). Germline lookup yields CDR1 SNHLY and CDR2 FYNNEI. V was pared by 2 bases and J by 7 bases, with 9 bases between. The CDR3 is 12 residues long. CDR3 amino acids: CASSETGREQYF. CDR3 in DNA: TGTGCCAGCAGTGAAACAGGGAGGGAGCAGTACTTC.

The table lists this clonotype with many counts. This chain uses TRBV27 with TRBJ2-7; D might be TRBD2 (5 bases). The CDR3 length is 15 residues. Trimming left V 0 bases short and J 6 bases short, with 15 bases between. CDR1 is MNHEY and CDR2 is SMNVEV in the germline V gene (reference sequence). Here the CDR3 reads CASSLSSRSRGEQYF. The CDR3 coding sequence is TGTGCCAGCAGTTTATCCAGCAGGTCCCGGGGCGAGCAGTACTTC.

This clonotype was detected a few times. The chain links TRBV25-1 to TRBJ2-3, with D tentatively TRBD1 or TRBD2 (5 bases each). V dropped 6 bases and J dropped 2 bases, with 12 bases sitting between them. This CDR3 is 14 amino acids long. Looked up from germline, CDR1 is MGHDK and CDR2 is SYGVNS. The CDR3 DNA follows: TGTGCCAGCAGCCGGGACGTTCTCACAGATACGCAGTATTTT. As protein: CASSRDVLTDTQYF.

This clonotype was counted many times. The V call is TRBV5-1, the J call TRBJ1-1, with D possibly being TRBD1 (6 bases). This CDR3 has 15 amino acids. The germline gives CDR1 SGHRS, CDR2 YFSETQ. The V end lost 4 bases, the J end lost 5 bases, and 18 bases lay between the germline ends. CDR3 sequence: CASSLLGGRETEAFF. As DNA, the CDR3 is TGCGCCAGCAGCCTTTTGGGGGGCAGGGAAACTGAAGCTTTCTTT.

The J gene is TRBJ2-7, the V gene TRBV12-3 or TRBV12-4, with D perhaps matching TRBD1 (6 bases). Trimming took off 5 bases at V and 0 bases at J, with 11 bases between the two ends. This CDR3 region has 14 residues. CDR3 amino acids: CASSTDRNSYEQYF. In DNA, the CDR3 is TGTGCCAGCAGTACCGACAGGAACTCCTACGAGCAGTACTTC.

This clonotype was counted a few times. The rearrangement uses TRBV20-1 and TRBJ1-2; 7 bases align to TRBD1. This CDR3 contains 16 residues. Germline V gives CDR1 DFQATT, CDR2 SNEGSKA (reference sequence). V dropped 6 bases and J dropped 4; count of bases not matched to a gene: 17. For the CDR3, the DNA is TGCAGTGCGCAGTCCCAGGGGGTATCTTCTTTCTATGGCTACACCTTC. Amino acids: CSAQSQGVSSFYGYTF.

J is TRBJ1-5 and V is TRBV19; D remains unclear. The CDR3 runs to 14 residues. Deletions cut 9 bases from V and 0 bases from J, with 12 bases between. Germline lookup yields CDR1 LNHDA and CDR2 SQIVND (reference sequence). CDR3 sequence reads: CARPQFYSNQPQHF. The CDR3 bases are TGTGCCAGGCCACAGTTTTATAGCAATCAGCCCCAGCATTTT.

The V and J genes are TRBV6-2 or TRBV6-3 and TRBJ2-2; D is unclear. This CDR3 has 14 residues. CDR1 is MNHEY, CDR2 SVGEGT, per germline. Trimming pared 5 bases from V and 6 bases from J, leaving 13 bases between. The CDR3 nucleotides are TGTGCCAGCAGTCCTCCTACGGGCCCCGGGGAGCTGTTTTTT. Amino acid sequence: CASSPPTGPGELFF.

This clonotype was seen once. The chain is built from TRBV28 and TRBJ1-4; D is uncertain. CDR3 length: 14 amino acids. CDR1 is MDHEN, CDR2 SYDVKM, per germline. V dropped 3 bases and J dropped 0 bases, with 5 bases sitting between them. The CDR3 protein is CASSFASTNEKLFF. Written as DNA, the CDR3 is TGTGCCAGCAGTTTCGCCTCAACTAATGAAAAACTGTTTTTT.

J is TRBJ2-2 and V is TRBV28; 7 bases map to TRBD2. The CDR3 extends over 16 amino acids. The J segment lost 1 base and the V segment lost 3 bases, leaving 5 bases of the junction unmatched. From germline, CDR1 is MDHEN and CDR2 SYDVKM. CDR3 in amino acids: CASSFWTGGNTGELFF. DNA for the CDR3: TGTGCCAGCAGTTTTTGGACGGGAGGGAACACCGGGGAGCTGTTTTTT. Looking up the rest from reference TRBV28 and TRBJ2-2 gives the full variable domain: DVKVTQSSRYLVKRTGEKVFLECVQDMDHENMFWYRQDPGLGLRLIYFSYDVKMKEKGDIPEGYSVSREKKERFSLILESASTNQTSMYLCASSFWTGGNTGELFFGEGSRLTVL.

The gene calls are TRBV5-6 and TRBJ1-1; no clear D gene. The V end was cut by 6 bases, the J end by 1 base, with 10 bases between. The CDR3 totals 13 residues. The germline CDR1 and CDR2 sequences are SGHDT and YYEEEE. This CDR3 is CASKGDTNTEAFF. The CDR3 coding sequence is TGTGCCAGCAAGGGCGACACGAACACTGAAGCTTTCTTT.

This clonotype was seen ten or more times. V is TRBV25-1 and J is TRBJ2-3; 9 bases line up with TRBD2. The CDR3 extends over 17 amino acids. The J segment lost 2 bases and the V segment lost 3 bases, leaving 9 bases of the junction unmatched. Looked up from germline, CDR1 is MGHDK and CDR2 is SYGVNS. The CDR3, as DNA: TGTGCCAGCAGTGATCGTGGACTAGCGCGTATCACAGATACGCAGTATTTT. It translates to CASSDRGLARITDTQYF.

The gene calls are TRBV7-9 and TRBJ1-5, with D possibly being TRBD1 (6 bases). Germline-derived CDR1 and CDR2 are SEHNR and FQNEAQ (reference sequence). Trimming took 5 bases from V and 6 from J, leaving 17 bases between them. The length of the CDR3 is 15 residues. The CDR3 nucleotides read TGTGCCAGCAGCCCGGGCGGCAGGGGCGGTCAGCCCCAGCATTTT. It yields the protein CASSPGGRGGQPQHF.

The V gene is TRBV4-1, the J gene TRBJ1-6, with 10 positions matching TRBD1. Germline trimming cut 2 bases from V and 6 bases from J; bases unmatched to any gene: 4. This CDR3 is built from 16 residues. Germline V gene sequence: CDR1 MGHRA, CDR2 YSYEKL. The CDR3 DNA is TGCGCCAGCAGCCAACCGGGACAGGGGATTAATTCACCCCTCCACTTT. This codes for CASSQPGQGINSPLHF.

This clonotype was counted at least ten times. CDR3 loop: CASSLTVEPQHF. Written as DNA, the CDR3 is TGTGCCAGCAGTTTAACGGTGGAGCCCCAGCATTTT. The rearrangement joins TRBV6-2 or TRBV6-3 to TRBJ1-5; no reliable D call. Germline V gene data show CDR1 as MNHEY and CDR2 as SVGEGT. This CDR3 region has 12 residues. V was cut by 4 bases and J by 8 bases, with 9 bases left in between.

This rearrangement joins TRBV7-6 to TRBJ1-1; weak D call: TRBD1 (6 bases). Trimming pared 4 bases from V and 4 bases from J, leaving 19 bases between. The CDR3 is 16 residues long. Germline assignment: CDR1 SGHVS and CDR2 FNYEAQ. The CDR3 loop is CASSSSSQGSGTEAFF. The CDR3 region has the DNA TGTGCCAGCAGCTCCTCCTCGCAGGGGAGTGGCACTGAAGCTTTCTTT.